This TCR beta chain was sequenced for a study of cytomegalovirus exposure and HLA in healthy donors. The study, taken as a whole, reports: Later on, an analysis tied approximately 17,000 TCR beta sequences to HLA alleles at 0.05 false discovery rate. In a later analysis, donors in an Asian-associated ancestry cluster reportedly had fewer N-insertions in productive TCRs than the cohort mean. It was likely that a cluster of highly shared sequence variants was a sequencing artifact.

The germline CDR1 and CDR2 sequences are MDHEN and SYDVKM. The CDR3 consists of 15 residues. V lost 4 bases to trimming and J lost 3 bases; unmatched junction nucleotides: 7. Primers for the PCR totalled 60 Vbeta and 13 Jbeta. Data came from immunoSEQ multiplex PCR; TCRdb stores just in-frame clones and leaves some out. The sample contains around 44,000 clones, 87% of which appear only once. Of note for this clone: The antigen is unknown.

The receptor's source is a woman aged 40 to 49 in good health and CMV-seropositive. Sequenced material: PBMCs. V and J are TRBV28 and TRBJ1-2; 8 bases fit TRBD1. The CDR3 loop reads CASSSPQGADYGYTF. The DNA for the CDR3 is TGTGCCAGCAGTTCCCCCCAGGGGGCTGACTATGGCTACACCTTC.